The subject of this entry is one TCR beta chain. What it recognizes is unknown. This specimen comes from a study of T cells in localized non-small cell lung cancer. Overall study results and limits: Density of T cells in blood, when higher, went with longer overall survival. There were a median roughly 62 of the top 100 tumor clones appearing in adjacent lung. One tumor region alone was sequenced, and heterogeneity therefore remains possible. Of the tissues analyzed, uninvolved adjacent lung showed maximal T cell clonality, greater than tumor.

TCRdb's table, derived via immunoSEQ multiplex PCR, lists solely in-frame clones and lacks some. The table records tens of thousands of clones, roughly 80% of them present only once. Trimming took 7 bases from V and 1 from J, leaving 15 bases between them. Germline V gene lookup returns CDR1 SGHDT and CDR2 YYEEEE. The CDR3 is 15 amino acids. This receptor was identified in a woman aged 35 to 75 with stage I lung adenocarcinoma. The J gene is TRBJ2-1, the V gene TRBV5-6, with D tentatively TRBD2 (6 bases). The sample consisted of peripheral blood, taken before any cancer treatment. Written as DNA, the CDR3 is TGTGCCAGCTCCCGGCTAGCGCTTTCCTACAATGAGCAGTTCTTC. It encodes CASSRLALSYNEQFF.